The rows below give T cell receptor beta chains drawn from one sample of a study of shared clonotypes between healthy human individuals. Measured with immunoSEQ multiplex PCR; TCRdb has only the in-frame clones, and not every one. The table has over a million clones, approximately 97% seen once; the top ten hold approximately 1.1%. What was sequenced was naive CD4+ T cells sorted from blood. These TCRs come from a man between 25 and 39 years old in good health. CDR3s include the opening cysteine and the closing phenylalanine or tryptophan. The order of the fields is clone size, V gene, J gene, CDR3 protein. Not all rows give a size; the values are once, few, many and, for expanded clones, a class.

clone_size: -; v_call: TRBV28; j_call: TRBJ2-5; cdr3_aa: CASSFTRQYQETQYF
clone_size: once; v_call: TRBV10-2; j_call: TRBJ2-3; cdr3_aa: CASTGLAGGPADTQYF
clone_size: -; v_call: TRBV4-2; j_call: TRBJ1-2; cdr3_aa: CASSQDFSTGLRLGNYGYTF
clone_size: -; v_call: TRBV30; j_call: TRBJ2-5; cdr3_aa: CAWSVGLAGVETQYF
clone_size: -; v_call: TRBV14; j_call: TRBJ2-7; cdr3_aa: CASSQMGYEQYF
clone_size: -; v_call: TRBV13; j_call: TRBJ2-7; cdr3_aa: CASSLIYSYEQYF
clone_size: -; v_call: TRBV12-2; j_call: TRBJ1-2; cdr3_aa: CASRLAGVGGAGYGYTF
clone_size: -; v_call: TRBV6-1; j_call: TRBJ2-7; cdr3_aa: CASSDYRGSYEQYF
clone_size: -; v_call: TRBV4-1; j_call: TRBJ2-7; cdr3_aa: CASSQGARGPYEQYF
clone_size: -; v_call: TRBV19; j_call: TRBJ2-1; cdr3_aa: CASSLRVGSSYNEQFF
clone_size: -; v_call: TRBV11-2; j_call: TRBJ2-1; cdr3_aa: CASSSRRSSYNEQFF
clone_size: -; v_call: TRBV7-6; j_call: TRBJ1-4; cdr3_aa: CASSLGFPTNEKLFF
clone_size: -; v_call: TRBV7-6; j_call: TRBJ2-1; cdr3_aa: CASSQVDEQFF
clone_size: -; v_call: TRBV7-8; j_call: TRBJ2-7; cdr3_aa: CASSLSRLAGAYEQYF
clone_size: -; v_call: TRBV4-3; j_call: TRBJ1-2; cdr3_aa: CASSQDNAKYGYTF
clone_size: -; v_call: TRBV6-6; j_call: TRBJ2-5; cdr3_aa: CASSYWRGNQETQYF
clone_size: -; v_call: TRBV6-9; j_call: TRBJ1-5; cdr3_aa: CASSYRDRVRNQPQHF
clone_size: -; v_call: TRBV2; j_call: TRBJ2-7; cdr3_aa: CARGGDSYEQYF
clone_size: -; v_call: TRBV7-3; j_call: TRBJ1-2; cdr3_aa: CASSPDRTGRSGYTF
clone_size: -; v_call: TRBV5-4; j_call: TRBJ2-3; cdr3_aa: CASSPLAGGGTSTDTQYF
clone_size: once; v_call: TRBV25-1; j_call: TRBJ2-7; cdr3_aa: CASSGGGVGQRSYEQYF
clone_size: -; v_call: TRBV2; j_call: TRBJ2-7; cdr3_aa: CASSEQGLTEQYF
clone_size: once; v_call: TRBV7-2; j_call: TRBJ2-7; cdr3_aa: CASSLGDNYEQYF
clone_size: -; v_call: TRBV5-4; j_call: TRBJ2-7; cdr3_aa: CASSLTSGSYEQYF
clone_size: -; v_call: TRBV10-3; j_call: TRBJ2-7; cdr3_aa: CAISRGTILAGVSYEQYF
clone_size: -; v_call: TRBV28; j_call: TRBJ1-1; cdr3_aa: CASRGGTVNTEAFF
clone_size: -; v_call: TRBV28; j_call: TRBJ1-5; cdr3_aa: CASSLVIEPQHF
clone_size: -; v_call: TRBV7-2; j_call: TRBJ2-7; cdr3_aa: CASSRHGTDPYEQYF
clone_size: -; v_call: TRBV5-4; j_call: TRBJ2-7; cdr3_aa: CASTMGGASSYEQYF
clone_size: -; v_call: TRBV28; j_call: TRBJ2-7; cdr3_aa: CASSLPRGRGYEQYF
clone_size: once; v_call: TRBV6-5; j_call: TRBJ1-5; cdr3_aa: CASSYDRTSQPQHF
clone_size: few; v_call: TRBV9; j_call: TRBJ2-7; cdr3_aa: CASSVGGSSYEQYF
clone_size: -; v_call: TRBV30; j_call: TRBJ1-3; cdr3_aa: CAWSAVRGTIYF
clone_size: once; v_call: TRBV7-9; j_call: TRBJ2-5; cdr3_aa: CASTPRSGETQYF
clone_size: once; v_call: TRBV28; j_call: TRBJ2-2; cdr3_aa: CASSSGGQGKTGELFF
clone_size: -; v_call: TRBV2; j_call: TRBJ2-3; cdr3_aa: CASSEGTLTDTQYF
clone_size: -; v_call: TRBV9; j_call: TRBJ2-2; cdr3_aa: CASSVGSGSTGELFF
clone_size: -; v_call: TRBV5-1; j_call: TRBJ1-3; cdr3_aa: CASSSTAGAPGTIYF
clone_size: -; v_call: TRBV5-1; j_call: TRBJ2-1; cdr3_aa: CASSASGTYNEQFF
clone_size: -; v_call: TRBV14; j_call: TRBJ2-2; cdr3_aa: CASSQAGGARTGELFF
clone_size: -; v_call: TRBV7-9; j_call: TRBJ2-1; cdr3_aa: CASAGGSGRVSSYNEQFF
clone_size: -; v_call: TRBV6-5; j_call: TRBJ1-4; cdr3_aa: CASSYSAGIGEKLFF
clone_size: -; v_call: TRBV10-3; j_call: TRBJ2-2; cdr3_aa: CAISGTGGGELFF
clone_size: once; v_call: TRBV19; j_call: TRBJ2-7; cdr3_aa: CASTQGSEQYF
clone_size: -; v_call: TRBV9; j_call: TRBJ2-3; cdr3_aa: CASSAHTSTDTQYF
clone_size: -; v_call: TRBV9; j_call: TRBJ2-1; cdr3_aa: CASSVFLQSQGGISNEQFF
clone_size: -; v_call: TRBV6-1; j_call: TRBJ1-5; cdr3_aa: CANAISWDQPQHF